This TCR beta chain was found in a study of T cell changes during pregnancy in multiple sclerosis. Profiled with immunoSEQ multiplex PCR; TCRdb holds only in-frame clones, not every one. This sample yields 40,000 to 55,000 clones, of which approximately 90% are seen a single time; 8% to 9.5% belongs to the top ten. The source is a female donor with multiple sclerosis, enrolled in a pregnancy study. Material: CD8+ T cells from peripheral blood mononuclear cells, obtained in the second trimester of pregnancy.

The CDR3 region has the DNA TGCGCCAGCAGACCGGGACTAGCGGGAGCCCGCGAGCAGTACTTC. It is translated as CASRPGLAGAREQYF. The chain combines TRBV5-1 with TRBJ2-7; TRBD2 matches at 14 bases. The CDR3 covers 15 residues. Per the germline V gene, CDR1 is SGHRS and CDR2 is YFSETQ. With V trimmed by 5 bases and J by 6 bases, 7 bases remained unmatched.